These T cell receptor beta chains were read from a single sample in a study of blood T cells in healthy people across ages. MiXCR, applied by TCRdb to the 5' RACE reads, yields one record per CDR3 protein. The sample records around 2 million distinct CDR3 sequences, roughly two fifths being singletons. Sequences were obtained from blood. The receptors originated from a human donor in good health. CDR3s include the opening cysteine and the closing phenylalanine or tryptophan. Each record gives: V gene, clone size, D gene, J gene, CDR3 DNA, CDR3 protein. D genes are given only for firm matches. Expanded clones get a size class; other rows say once, few or many, or leave the size out.

TRBV14	-	-	TRBJ2-7	TGTGCCAGCAGCCACTGGAGGGAGTCCGAGCAGTACTTC	CASSHWRESEQYF
TRBV9	few	TRBD2	TRBJ2-2	TGTGCCAGCAGCGTAGAGCGCGAGCGGGGGGGCTACACCGGGGAGCTGTTTTTT	CASSVERERGGYTGELFF
TRBV20-1	few	-	TRBJ1-1	TGCAGTGCTAGACCGTTTGACACTGAAACTTTCTTT	CSARPFDTETFF
TRBV4-1	few	-	TRBJ1-2	TGCGCCAGCAGCCAGGAACCGGGACTAAGCCAGGGCTACACCTTC	CASSQEPGLSQGYTF
TRBV10-3	few	TRBD2	TRBJ2-1	TGTGCCATCAGGCCCGGGGGGGGCGGGGGCTCCTACAATGAGCAGTTCTTC	CAIRPGGGGGSYNEQFF
TRBV7-2	-	-	TRBJ2-1	TGTGCCAGCAGCTTAGCTAGGCGGGGGCTCAGTGAGCAGTTCTTC	CASSLARRGLSEQFF
TRBV27	-	-	TRBJ1-1	TGTGCCAGCAGTTACGCGGCAGGGCCGGCTGAAGCTTTCTTT	CASSYAAGPAEAFF
TRBV11-2	-	-	TRBJ2-3	TGTGCCAGCAGCTCAGGCGAGGGGTCCGGCACGCAGTATTTT	CASSSGEGSGTQYF
TRBV15	-	-	TRBJ2-6	TGTGCCACCAGCAGAGAGACAGGCTCCCGCTCTGGGGCCAACGTCCTGACTTTC	CATSRETGSRSGANVLTF
TRBV12-3/TRBV12-4	-	TRBD2	TRBJ2-3	TGTGCCAGCAGTCCCAGGGGACTAGCGGGGGCAATGGATACGCAGTATTTT	CASSPRGLAGAMDTQYF
TRBV5-1	few	-	TRBJ2-3	TGCGCCAGCAGCTCGACGGAAAGTATAAACACAGATACGCAGTATTTT	CASSSTESINTDTQYF
TRBV3-1	few	-	TRBJ1-6	TGTGCCAGCAGCGGCCGGGGAGCCCTCCACTTT	CASSGRGALHF
TRBV20-1	-	TRBD1	TRBJ1-5	TGCAGTGCTACACAGGGGATAAGCGATCAGCCCCAGCATTTT	CSATQGISDQPQHF
TRBV29-1	-	TRBD1	TRBJ2-7	TGCAGCGTTGAAGAGGGGACAGCTCCCTACGAGCAGTACTTC	CSVEEGTAPYEQYF
TRBV20-1	once	-	TRBJ1-4	TGCAGTGCTGGAGATGTGGCTAATGAAAAACTGTTTTTT	CSAGDVANEKLFF
TRBV21-1	few	-	TRBJ2-6	TGTGCCAGCAGCAAAGCGCGACAGGGATGCTCTGGGGCCAACGTCCTGACTTTC	CASSKARQGCSGANVLTF
TRBV20-1	-	-	TRBJ1-6	TGCAGTGCTAGTTATTTAGGGGCTAGAGGAAAGTCACCCCTCCACTTT	CSASYLGARGKSPLHF
TRBV14	-	-	TRBJ2-3	TGTGCCAGCAGCCAAGGACCCGGGGGAGTCCCAGGTACGCAGTATTTT	CASSQGPGGVPGTQYF
TRBV5-1	many	-	TRBJ2-6	TGTGCCAGCAGCTTGGGTTACGGGGCCAACGTCCTGACTTTC	CASSLGYGANVLTF
TRBV7-2	few	TRBD1	TRBJ1-6	TGTGCCAGCAGCCGGGACAGGGGAGGTTCACCCCTCCACTTT	CASSRDRGGSPLHF
TRBV6-2/TRBV6-3	-	-	TRBJ2-1	TGTGCCAGCAGTTTCCGAGGGACTTCTCTATGGGAGCAGTTCTTC	CASSFRGTSLWEQFF
TRBV20-1	-	TRBD2	TRBJ2-1	TGCAGTGCTAGAGAGGGTGGGGGGGTTCACCAGTTCTTC	CSAREGGGVHQFF
TRBV12-3/TRBV12-4	-	-	TRBJ1-2	TGTGCCAGCAGGAGAGGGAGTTCCTATGGCTACACCTTC	CASRRGSSYGYTF
TRBV29-1	-	-	TRBJ2-4	TGCAGCGTTGAAGTGAAGGCCAAAAACATTCAGTACTTC	CSVEVKAKNIQYF
TRBV27	-	-	TRBJ2-7	TGTGCCAGCAGTTTAGGGGGACACCTCCTGGAGCAGTACTTC	CASSLGGHLLEQYF
TRBV3-1	-	-	TRBJ1-2	TGTGCCAGCAGCCAAGCTTCGGACCACTATGGCTACACCTTC	CASSQASDHYGYTF
TRBV18	-	-	TRBJ1-1	TGTGCCAGCTCACCTTTCGTTCAAGGGGGTACTGAAGCTTTCTTT	CASSPFVQGGTEAFF
TRBV5-1	many	TRBD1	TRBJ2-1	TGCGCCAGCAGCGGGGGACAGGGGGCCTACAATGAGCAGTTCTTC	CASSGGQGAYNEQFF
TRBV3-1	-	TRBD2	TRBJ2-1	TGTGCCAGCAGCCGACTAGCGGGGAAGGGGGTCGACAATGAGCAGTTCTTC	CASSRLAGKGVDNEQFF
TRBV11-2	-	TRBD2	TRBJ2-1	TGTGCCAGCAGCTTAGGGGGACTAGCGGGGGGTGGTGCTCACAATGAGCAGTTCTTC	CASSLGGLAGGGAHNEQFF
TRBV6-4	-	-	TRBJ2-3	TGTGCCAGCAGTGACTCCGGGACAATCCGAGGGGGAAACACAGATACGCAGTATTTT	CASSDSGTIRGGNTDTQYF
TRBV7-3	-	TRBD1	TRBJ1-2	TGTGCCAGCGCCGCGGGACAGTACTATGGCTACACCTTC	CASAAGQYYGYTF
TRBV20-1	few	TRBD2	TRBJ2-1	TGCAGTGCTCCCTATAGCGGGGGGGTTCACAATGAGCAGTTCTTC	CSAPYSGGVHNEQFF
TRBV5-6	-	-	TRBJ1-2	TGTGCCAGCAGCTTCGGGGGCCCTAGGGGCTACACCTTC	CASSFGGPRGYTF
TRBV7-9	once	TRBD1	TRBJ1-2	TGTGCCAGCAGCTTATTAACAGGGGAGGACTATGGCTACACCTTC	CASSLLTGEDYGYTF
TRBV12-5	few	TRBD2	TRBJ2-1	TGTGCTAGTGGTTTGCCACAGACTAGCGGATCCTACAATGAGCAGTTCTTC	CASGLPQTSGSYNEQFF
TRBV5-1	few	-	TRBJ1-1	TGCGCCAGCAGCCTAGGAACTGTCATGAACACTGAAGCTTTCTTT	CASSLGTVMNTEAFF
TRBV7-9	-	-	TRBJ2-1	TGTGCCAGCAGCTTATTTGACCAGATGATCACGAATGAACAGTTCTTC	CASSLFDQMITNEQFF
TRBV12-3/TRBV12-4	-	TRBD1	TRBJ2-3	TGTGCCAGCACCCTCAGACAGGGAGGCACAGATACGCAGTATTTT	CASTLRQGGTDTQYF
TRBV4-1	-	-	TRBJ1-1	TGCGCCAGCAGCCAAGAACAGGTGGAAATCGTGAACACTGAAGCTTTCTTT	CASSQEQVEIVNTEAFF